What follows are 27 T cell receptor beta chains derived from one specimen sequenced in a study of blood T cell repertoires in COVID-19. This table comes from immunoSEQ multiplex PCR, and its TCRdb copy is limited to in-frame clones, with some not included. Here the sample spans over 85,000 clones, 85% to 90% being singletons. The sequencing input was peripheral blood. These receptors were collected from an elderly woman with active COVID-19.

This clone was counted a few times. The V call is TRBV28, the J call TRBJ1-4; weak D call: TRBD1 (5 bases). The CDR3 loop spans 14 amino acids. Trimming left V 7 bases short and J 7 bases short, with 16 bases between. Germline lookup yields CDR1 MDHEN and CDR2 SYDVKM. The CDR3 sequence: CASTMPRRGEKLFF. In DNA, the CDR3 is TGTGCCAGCACCATGCCCAGGAGGGGTGAAAAACTGTTTTTT.

The gene calls are TRBV9 and TRBJ1-6; 9 positions agree with TRBD1. Germline V gene data show CDR1 as SGDLS and CDR2 as YYNGEE. The CDR3 has 15 residues. Trimming cost V 5 bases and J 7 bases; bases outside gene matches: 7. Here the CDR3 reads CASRKTGTGNSPLHF. CDR3 nucleotides: TGTGCCAGCAGGAAAACCGGGACAGGGAATTCACCCCTCCACTTT. The variable domain in full, completed from reference TRBV9 and TRBJ1-6, reads DSGVTQTPKHLITATGQRVTLRCSPRSGDLSVYWYQQSLDQGLQFLIQYYNGEERAKGNILERFSAQQFPDLHSELNLSSLELGDSALYFCASRKTGTGNSPLHFGNGTRLTVT.

The V and J genes are TRBV10-3 and TRBJ2-2; TRBD1 aligns across 7 bases. The CDR3 runs 15 residues. The V gene's germline CDR1 is ENHRY and CDR2 SYGVKD. Germline trimming cut 7 bases from V and 6 bases from J; bases unmatched to any gene: 11. The CDR3: CAIITTDRLAGELFF. CDR3 coding DNA: TGTGCCATCATCACAACGGACAGGTTGGCCGGGGAGCTGTTTTTT.

This rearrangement joins TRBV6-5 to TRBJ1-3; the D gene is possibly TRBD1 (5 bases). CDR3 length: 15 residues. Germline values: CDR1 MNHEY, CDR2 SVGAGI. The germline V and J ends were trimmed by 7 bases and 1 base, with 14 bases remaining between them. The CDR3 sequence is CASMRAGKSGNTIYF. CDR3 DNA sequence: TGTGCCAGCATGAGAGCAGGGAAATCTGGAAACACCATATATTTT.

This chain joins TRBV7-3 and TRBJ2-5, with TRBD2 identical over 10 bases. V lost 1 base, J lost 1 base, and 9 bases stayed unmatched. Germline V gene lookup returns CDR1 SGHTA and CDR2 FQGTGA. This CDR3 has 18 amino acids. The CDR3 loop reads CASSLNPPAGGPQETQYF. The CDR3, as DNA: TGTGCCAGCAGCTTAAACCCACCAGCGGGAGGGCCCCAAGAGACCCAGTACTTC.

J is TRBJ2-5 and V is TRBV11-2; D is possibly TRBD1 (7 bases). Germline assignment: CDR1 SGHAT and CDR2 FQNNGV. CDR3 length: 16 residues. Trimming pared 1 base from V and 4 bases from J, leaving 16 bases between. CDR3 sequence: CASSLVRETGIETQYF. CDR3 nucleotides: TGTGCCAGCAGCTTAGTACGGGAGACAGGGATAGAGACCCAGTACTTC.

The J gene is TRBJ2-7, the V gene TRBV7-2, with a weak D call TRBD1 (6 bases). Germline-derived CDR1 and CDR2 are SGHTA and FQGNSA. Trimming shortened V by 5 bases and J by 1 base, and 12 bases separated the two germline ends. CDR3 length: 14 amino acids. The CDR3: CASSRNRVSYEQYF. DNA of the CDR3: TGTGCCAGCAGCCGGAACAGGGTGTCCTACGAGCAGTACTTC.

V usage is TRBV4-2 and J usage is TRBJ1-1, with D uncertain. This CDR3 has 13 residues. V dropped 0 bases and J dropped 4 bases, with 6 bases sitting between them. The germline gives CDR1 LGHNA, CDR2 YNFKEQ. CDR3 coding DNA: TGTGCCAGCAGCCAAGATCTGCGCACTGAAGCTTTCTTT. Translation gives CASSQDLRTEAFF.

The rearrangement links TRBV27 to TRBJ2-1, with D uncertain. The germline gives CDR1 MNHEY, CDR2 SMNVEV (reference sequence). The CDR3 is 16 residues long. V lost 2 bases to trimming and J lost 0 bases, with 11 bases between them. This CDR3 is CASSLTMESSYNEQFF. The CDR3 coding sequence is TGTGCCAGCAGTTTAACTATGGAGAGCTCCTACAATGAGCAGTTCTTC.

The chain joins TRBV15 to TRBJ2-1; perhaps TRBD2 as D (5 bases). The ends were cut back, 5 bases at V and 2 bases at J, with 13 bases in the middle. The CDR3 runs to 15 residues. From germline, CDR1 is LNHNV and CDR2 YYDKDF (reference sequence). CDR3 in amino acids: CATSDPVGTYNEQFF. CDR3 coding DNA: TGTGCCACCAGCGACCCCGTCGGGACCTACAATGAGCAGTTCTTC.

This clone turned up a few times. The V call is TRBV7-9, the J call TRBJ2-5; 10 bases fit TRBD1. CDR1 and CDR2 from the germline V gene are SEHNR and FQNEAQ (reference sequence). The V segment lost 1 base and the J segment 5 bases; nucleotides outside the gene matches: 4. This CDR3 has 15 residues. CDR3 DNA sequence: TGTGCCAGCAGCTTAGAGGGACAGGGGAGGGAGACCCAGTACTTC. It codes for CASSLEGQGRETQYF.

This clone is a singleton in its sample. The V and J genes are TRBV28 and TRBJ1-2, with a weak D call TRBD1 (6 bases). Germline-derived CDR1 and CDR2 are MDHEN and SYDVKM. The CDR3 spans 15 residues. Between the trimmed V and J ends, which lost 4 bases and 5 bases, there was a span of 17 bases. The chain's CDR3 is CASSSQGWRGYGYTF. In DNA form, the CDR3 reads TGTGCCAGCAGTTCCCAGGGGTGGCGCGGATATGGCTACACCTTC.

This chain uses TRBV5-1 with TRBJ2-1, with 9 nucleotides matching TRBD2. CDR3 length: 14 amino acids. V lost 3 bases, J lost 8 bases, and 6 bases stayed unmatched. Per germline, CDR1 SGHRS and CDR2 YFSETQ. CDR3 protein: CASSSGLAHYEQFF. CDR3 coding DNA: TGCGCCAGCAGCTCGGGACTAGCTCATTATGAGCAGTTCTTC.

This rearrangement joins TRBV5-1 to TRBJ2-3; 10 nucleotides align to TRBD2. CDR1 and CDR2 from the germline V gene are SGHRS and YFSETQ. The CDR3 spans 17 residues. The trim removed 0 bases at V and 4 bases at J, leaving 8 bases unmatched. The CDR3 is CASSLGPAGGGADTQYF. In DNA form, the CDR3 reads TGCGCCAGCAGCTTGGGTCCAGCGGGAGGGGGCGCAGATACGCAGTATTTT.

The V gene is TRBV21-1, the J gene TRBJ2-5; the table's D call, TRBD1, was not checked against the DNA. TRBV21-1 is a known pseudogene. The CDR3 runs 14 residues. The CDR3 is CASSKVGQGETQYF. The CDR3 DNA sequence: TGTGCCAGCAGCAAAGTGGGCCAGGGGGAGACCCAGTACTTC.

The chain is built from TRBV5-4 and TRBJ2-2, with a weak D call TRBD2 (5 bases). The CDR3 runs to 12 residues. V lost 4 bases and J 9 bases, leaving 10 bases between the germline ends. Germline V lookup: CDR1 SGHNT, CDR2 YYREEE (reference sequence). CDR3 amino acids: CASSREGRELFF. The CDR3 nucleotides are TGTGCCAGCAGCCGCGAGGGAAGGGAGCTGTTTTTT.

The V gene is TRBV4-3, the J gene TRBJ2-2; a weak D match, TRBD2 (6 bases). Trimming left V 1 base short and J 4 bases short, with 13 bases between. The germline CDR1 and CDR2 sequences are LGHNA and YSLEER. The CDR3 totals 16 residues. CDR3 loop: CASSQGPGEGTGELFF. CDR3 DNA sequence: TGCGCCAGCAGCCAAGGGCCGGGAGAGGGCACCGGGGAGCTGTTTTTT.

CDR3 region: CASSRTTRAPSTDTQYF. Written as DNA, the CDR3 is TGCGCCAGCAGCCGGACTACCCGGGCTCCTAGCACAGATACGCAGTATTTT. This rearrangement joins TRBV5-1 to TRBJ2-3; a possible D gene is TRBD2 (6 bases). CDR1 SGHRS and CDR2 YFSETQ come from the germline V gene. The CDR3 runs to 17 residues. V lost 4 bases, J lost 0 bases, and 18 bases lay in between. The full variable domain, completed using reference TRBV5-1 and TRBJ2-3, is KAGVTQTPRYLIKTRGQQVTLSCSPISGHRSVSWYQQTPGQGLQFLFEYFSETQRNKGNFPGRFSGRQFSNSRSEMNVSTLELGDSALYLCASSRTTRAPSTDTQYFGPGTRLTVL.

The CDR3 DNA reads as TGTGCCAGCCATGACAGCATCTATGGCTACACCTTC. Translated, it gives CASHDSIYGYTF. The chain has TRBV21-1 and TRBJ1-2; the table assigns TRBD1, which was not confirmed against the DNA. TRBV21-1 is shown as a pseudogene. There are 12 residues in the CDR3.

The chain carries TRBV5-4 and TRBJ2-1; possibly TRBD1 for D (5 bases). Per the germline V gene, CDR1 is SGHNT and CDR2 is YYREEE (reference sequence). The germline V and J ends were trimmed by 0 bases and 2 bases, with 12 bases remaining between them. This CDR3 spans 16 amino acids. The CDR3 DNA sequence: TGTGCCAGCAGCTTGGTGGGCAGGGTCGCCTACAATGAGCAGTTCTTC. Translation gives CASSLVGRVAYNEQFF.

The chain recombines TRBV10-3 with TRBJ1-1; 8 nucleotides align to TRBD1. CDR3 length: 12 amino acids. CDR1 and CDR2 (germline): ENHRY, SYGVKD. The V gene end was trimmed by 8 bases and the J gene end by 5 bases; junction bases not matched to a gene: 4. The CDR3 here is CAIGQGLTEAFF. In DNA form, the CDR3 reads TGTGCCATCGGACAGGGTTTGACTGAAGCTTTCTTT.

The chain couples TRBV12-5 to TRBJ2-5; TRBD2 aligns across 7 bases. Looked up from germline, CDR1 is LGHNT and CDR2 is FRNRAP. The CDR3 has 15 residues. The V segment lost 7 bases and the J segment 5 bases; nucleotides outside the gene matches: 13. CDR3 sequence (DNA): TGTGCTAGTGCTGAGACCCGGTTGGGAGGGGAGACCCAGTACTTC. Protein product: CASAETRLGGETQYF. The full variable domain, in which reference TRBV12-5 and TRBJ2-5 provide the parts outside the CDR3, is DARVTQTPRHKVTEMGQEVTMRCQPILGHNTVFWYRQTMMQGLELLAYFRNRAPLDDSGMPKDRFSAEMPDATLATLKIQPSEPRDSAVYFCASAETRLGGETQYFGPGTRLLVL.

This chain joins TRBV6-5 and TRBJ2-4; D gene ambiguous. This CDR3 spans 16 amino acids. Germline V gene sequence: CDR1 MNHEY, CDR2 SVGAGI. Trimming stripped 4 bases from V and 2 bases from J, with 15 bases between. The DNA of the CDR3 is TGTGCCAGCAGTTTCGCTAGAGGCGCTACCAAAAACATTCAGTACTTC. It is translated as CASSFARGATKNIQYF.

V gene TRBV5-1 combines with J gene TRBJ1-2; D possibly corresponds to TRBD1 (5 bases). CDR3 size: 15 residues. CDR1 SGHRS and CDR2 YFSETQ come from the germline V gene. Trimming took 3 bases from V and 6 from J, leaving 18 bases between them. CDR3 in DNA: TGCGCCAGCAGCTCGTACACGGTTACCAGGGATGGCTACACCTTC. Protein: CASSSYTVTRDGYTF.

The rearrangement links TRBV6-5 to TRBJ2-5, with D possibly matching TRBD2 (7 bases). V lost 6 bases to trimming and J lost 4 bases, with 18 bases between them. The CDR3 is 15 amino acids. Germline loops: CDR1 MNHEY, CDR2 SVGAGI. The CDR3 DNA sequence: TGTGCCAGCAGAGAGGGGGGAGGGGCGCGAGAGACCCAGTACTTC. As protein: CASREGGGARETQYF.

Here the CDR3 reads CASSPQPGGAYEQYF. CDR3 DNA sequence: TGTGCCAGCAGTCCTCAGCCGGGGGGGGCCTACGAGCAGTACTTC. The chain links TRBV25-1 to TRBJ2-7; 8 bases are a match to TRBD2. The CDR3 consists of 15 residues. Germline CDR1 reads MGHDK; CDR2 reads SYGVNS. Trimming removed 5 bases from V and 2 bases from J; junction bases left unmatched: 8.

This chain joins TRBV11-2 and TRBJ2-5; D is ambiguous. CDR3 length equals 15 residues. Trimming pared 2 bases from V and 1 base from J, leaving 11 bases between. Germline V gene sequence: CDR1 SGHAT, CDR2 FQNNGV. This CDR3 reads CASSLSGLTQETQYF. The CDR3, as DNA: TGTGCCAGCAGCTTATCGGGTTTGACCCAAGAGACCCAGTACTTC. The complete variable domain, with remaining parts taken from reference TRBV11-2 and TRBJ2-5, reads EAGVAQSPRYKIIEKRQSVAFWCNPISGHATLYWYQQILGQGPKLLIQFQNNGVVDDSQLPKDRFSAERLKGVDSTLKIQPAKLEDSAVYLCASSLSGLTQETQYFGPGTRLLVL.